The 28 T cell receptor beta chains listed next were all sequenced from one sample in a study of PD-L1 blockade in urothelial cancer. TCRdb keeps only in-frame clones here, not all; method: immunoSEQ multiplex PCR. In the table there are 35,000 or so clones, roughly a third of which are singletons. Sample: tumor tissue, taken before atezolizumab (anti-PD-L1) treatment. The origin of the receptors is a man aged 55 to 70 with urothelial cancer.

As concerns this clone: In the same sample, other DNA sequences code for this CDR3. The CDR3 loop reads CASSPGGAGANVLTF. CDR3 in DNA: TGTGCCAGCAGCCCCGGGGGGGCTGGGGCCAACGTCCTGACTTTC. V is TRBV9 and J is TRBJ2-6, with 8 bases lining up with TRBD2. This CDR3 has 15 amino acids. V shed 4 bases and J 2 bases; nucleotides not matched to a gene: 2. Germline values: CDR1 SGDLS, CDR2 YYNGEE.

The CDR3 sequence: CASSPPLTGGASETQYF. The CDR3 nucleotides read TGTGCCAGCTCACCACCGCTCACGGGGGGAGCGAGTGAGACCCAGTACTTC. The V call is TRBV18, the J call TRBJ2-5; 7 bases match TRBD2. J gave up 5 bases and V 0 bases, and 12 bases lay outside the gene matches. The CDR3 is 17 residues long. Looked up from germline, CDR1 is KGHSH and CDR2 is LQKENI.

The chain couples TRBV15 to TRBJ2-5; D not resolved. Germline V gene data show CDR1 as LNHNV and CDR2 as YYDKDF (reference sequence). The V end lost 4 bases, the J end lost 5 bases, and 17 bases lay between the germline ends. The CDR3 contains 15 residues. CDR3 DNA: TGTGCCACCAGCAACCCCTACGGACCCGGGGAGACCCAGTACTTC. Encoded protein: CATSNPYGPGETQYF.

The rearrangement joins TRBV29-1 to TRBJ1-1, with D perhaps matching TRBD1 (6 bases). The germline gives CDR1 SQVTM, CDR2 ANQGSEA. CDR3 length: 13 amino acids. Trimming took 4 bases from V and 6 from J, leaving 15 bases between them. The chain's CDR3 is CSVVAGAGAEAFF. DNA of the CDR3: TGCAGCGTTGTAGCAGGGGCCGGGGCTGAAGCTTTCTTT.

This clone was detected a few times. The chain uses TRBV12-5 and TRBJ2-3; perhaps TRBD1 as D (6 bases). Germline loops: CDR1 LGHNT, CDR2 FRNRAP. V shed 4 bases and J shed 0 bases, with 11 bases lying between them. CDR3 length: 15 amino acids. CDR3 in amino acids: CASGSHRESTDTQYF. CDR3 sequence (DNA): TGTGCTAGTGGTTCTCACAGGGAGAGCACAGATACGCAGTATTTT. Drawing the rest from reference TRBV12-5 and TRBJ2-3, the complete variable domain is DARVTQTPRHKVTEMGQEVTMRCQPILGHNTVFWYRQTMMQGLELLAYFRNRAPLDDSGMPKDRFSAEMPDATLATLKIQPSEPRDSAVYFCASGSHRESTDTQYFGPGTRLTVL.

This chain joins TRBV11-3 and TRBJ1-4; TRBD1 might be the D (5 bases). CDR1 is SGHNT and CDR2 is YENEEA in the germline V gene. V dropped 7 bases and J dropped 3 bases, with 15 bases sitting between them. The length of the CDR3 is 15 residues. The CDR3 loop is CASNLVGAANEKLFF. The DNA of the CDR3 is TGTGCCAGCAACCTAGTAGGGGCGGCTAATGAAAAACTGTTTTTT.

This clone was counted once. This chain's CDR3 is CASSTSRGVSSYEQYF. The DNA of the CDR3 is TGTGCCAGTAGCACATCAAGGGGGGTGTCCTCCTACGAGCAGTACTTC. The chain uses TRBV19 and TRBJ2-7, with D perhaps matching TRBD1 or TRBD2 (6 bases each). This CDR3 spans 16 amino acids. Germline CDR1 is LNHDA and CDR2 is SQIVND (reference sequence). V shed 6 bases and J shed 0 bases, with 18 bases lying between them.

Here the CDR3 reads CATSRGSGGTEAFF. Written as DNA, the CDR3 is TGTGCCACCAGCAGAGGTTCGGGGGGCACTGAAGCTTTCTTT. The genes are TRBV15 and TRBJ1-1, with D perhaps matching TRBD1 (5 bases). The germline V and J ends were trimmed by 1 base and 4 bases, with 10 bases remaining between them. The germline V gene has CDR1 LNHNV and CDR2 YYDKDF (reference sequence). The CDR3 is made up of 14 amino acids.

The chain combines TRBV19 with TRBJ1-1, with TRBD1 identical over 10 bases. Germline loops: CDR1 LNHDA, CDR2 SQIVND (reference sequence). The length of the CDR3 is 14 residues. The J segment lost 9 bases and the V segment lost 5 bases, leaving 9 bases of the junction unmatched. The CDR3 bases are TGTGCCAGTAGTGTGTCGGACAGGGGGGGAAAAGCTTTCTTT. It yields the protein CASSVSDRGGKAFF.

The chain has TRBV19 and TRBJ2-7; perhaps TRBD2 as D (6 bases). Germline-derived CDR1 and CDR2 are LNHDA and SQIVND (reference sequence). V lost 1 base to trimming and J lost 7 bases, with 11 bases between them. There are 13 residues in the CDR3. The CDR3 DNA is TGTGCCAGTAGTATAGCTTCACGGGGGGAGCAGTACTTC. Residues: CASSIASRGEQYF.

This chain uses TRBV5-1 with TRBJ2-3; D remains ambiguous. V lost 1 base, J lost 4 bases, and 10 bases lay in between. This CDR3 region has 14 residues. CDR1 is SGHRS and CDR2 is YFSETQ in the germline V gene. CDR3 bases: TGCGCCAGCAGCTTGTGGGCAGTATCAGATACGCAGTATTTT. As protein: CASSLWAVSDTQYF.

This sequence joins TRBV6-4 and TRBJ2-3, with 7 nucleotides matching TRBD2. The V gene's germline CDR1 is MRHNA and CDR2 SNTAGT. Losses at the gene ends were 6 bases for V and 0 bases for J; bases not matched to a gene: 18. This CDR3 spans 19 amino acids. The CDR3, as DNA: TGTGCCAGCAGACCGCCGCTAGCGGCTACATTCTCTAGCACAGATACGCAGTATTTT. Its protein product is CASRPPLAATFSSTDTQYF.

This sequence joins TRBV19 and TRBJ2-2; D possibly uses TRBD1 or TRBD2 (5 bases each). The CDR3 totals 14 residues. Germline assignment: CDR1 LNHDA and CDR2 SQIVND (reference sequence). V lost 8 bases to trimming and J lost 6 bases, with 16 bases between them. CDR3 in amino acids: CASGLDGASGELFF. In DNA form, the CDR3 reads TGTGCCAGTGGACTCGACGGGGCGTCCGGGGAGCTGTTTTTT.

This sequence joins TRBV29-1 and TRBJ2-1, with a weak D call TRBD2 (6 bases). The germline CDR1 and CDR2 sequences are SQVTM and ANQGSEA. V was shortened by 5 bases and J by 9 bases, with 17 bases between the two germline ends. The CDR3 contains 13 residues. This CDR3 reads CSVYMGGFGEQFF. CDR3 DNA: TGCAGCGTTTACATGGGGGGTTTTGGTGAGCAGTTCTTC.

V gene TRBV19 combines with J gene TRBJ1-5; 9 bases fit TRBD1. Germline V CDR1 and CDR2: LNHDA, SQIVND (reference sequence). V was pared by 4 bases and J by 4 bases, with 11 bases of the junction left unmatched. The CDR3 covers 17 residues. The CDR3 DNA is TGTGCCAGTAGTAAGTATACAGGGGGCCTTCGTAATCAGCCCCAGCATTTT. This gives the protein CASSKYTGGLRNQPQHF.

The chain has TRBV18 and TRBJ2-7; 14 bases line up with TRBD2. The CDR3 runs to 17 residues. The V gene's germline CDR1 is KGHSH and CDR2 LQKENI. J lost 6 bases, V lost 3 bases, and 10 bases had no gene match. The CDR3 reads CASSPIGLAGGRVEQYF. The CDR3 coding sequence is TGTGCCAGCTCACCGATAGGACTAGCGGGGGGCAGGGTCGAGCAGTACTTC.

The DNA of the CDR3 is TGTGCCAGCAGCCTGTACAGGGGATCGGACGAGCAGTACTTC. Translating it yields CASSLYRGSDEQYF. This rearrangement joins TRBV7-6 to TRBJ2-7; TRBD1 agrees at 7 bases. With V trimmed by 5 bases and J by 5 bases, 9 bases remained unmatched. Germline CDR1 SGHVS, CDR2 FNYEAQ. The length of the CDR3 is 14 residues.

This clone is labeled medium-sized. The chain carries TRBV30 and TRBJ2-7; D is perhaps TRBD1 (5 bases). This CDR3 comprises 14 residues. V lost 3 bases, J lost 2 bases, and 14 bases lay in between. CDR1 GTSNPN and CDR2 SVGIG come from the germline V gene (reference sequence). Written as DNA, the CDR3 is TGTGCCTGGAGGCCCCTCAGGGATACCTACGAGCAGTACTTC. It translates to CAWRPLRDTYEQYF.

This clone turned up a few times. This sequence joins TRBV6-8 and TRBJ1-3, with D perhaps TRBD1 (6 bases). Germline values: CDR1 MNHGY, CDR2 SAAAGT. Deletions cut 6 bases from V and 8 bases from J, with 17 bases between. The CDR3 is made up of 14 amino acids. The CDR3 nucleotides read TGTGCCAGCAGAGGGGGACTCCGAGGAGACACCATATATTTT. It specifies CASRGGLRGDTIYF.

This clone was counted many times. The V gene is TRBV6-8, the J gene TRBJ2-1; 7 bases fit TRBD1. The CDR3 is 14 amino acids. Germline loops: CDR1 MNHGY, CDR2 SAAAGT. V lost 5 bases and J lost 6; bases outside the gene matches: 7. This CDR3 reads CASSPGQRSNEQFF. The DNA of the CDR3 is TGTGCCAGCAGTCCGGGACAGCGAAGCAATGAGCAGTTCTTC.

This chain uses TRBV27 with TRBJ2-3; the D gene is possibly TRBD1 (6 bases). CDR3 length: 13 amino acids. Trimming cost V 6 bases and J 4 bases, with 11 bases left between them. The germline V gene has CDR1 MNHEY and CDR2 SMNVEV (reference sequence). CDR3 protein: CASSGQGPDTQYF. CDR3 sequence (DNA): TGTGCCAGCAGCGGGCAGGGGCCAGATACGCAGTATTTT.

This clone was recorded a few times. The V gene is TRBV4-1, the J gene TRBJ2-1; TRBD2 agrees at 7 bases. V lost 1 base and J lost 0; bases outside the gene matches: 6. This CDR3 is built from 17 residues. Germline lookup yields CDR1 MGHRA and CDR2 YSYEKL. The CDR3 region is CASSQVGGRSSYNEQFF. CDR3 DNA sequence: TGCGCCAGCAGCCAAGTGGGGGGGAGATCCTCCTACAATGAGCAGTTCTTC.

V is TRBV18 and J is TRBJ2-7; TRBD1 agrees at 7 bases. The CDR3 runs to 15 residues. V was pared by 6 bases and J by 5 bases, with 13 bases of the junction left unmatched. The germline V gene has CDR1 KGHSH and CDR2 LQKENI. DNA of the CDR3: TGTGCCAGCTCCAGACAAGGGGGCCCGGGGAACGAGCAGTACTTC. Its protein is CASSRQGGPGNEQYF. Full variable domain (missing parts from reference TRBV18 and TRBJ2-7): NAGVMQNPRHLVRRRGQEARLRCSPMKGHSHVYWYRQLPEEGLKFMVYLQKENIIDESGMPKERFSAEFPKEGPSILRIQQVVRGDSAAYFCASSRQGGPGNEQYFGPGTRLTVT.

This clone was observed a few times. J is TRBJ1-3 and V is TRBV6-8; 7 nucleotides line up with TRBD1. CDR3 length equals 13 residues. CDR1 is MNHGY, CDR2 SAAAGT, per germline. The V and J ends lost 5 bases and 5 bases, in that order; junction bases with no gene match: 3. CDR3 residues: CASSAQGRNTIYF. The CDR3 DNA reads as TGTGCCAGCAGTGCACAGGGGCGAAACACCATATATTTT.

The genes are TRBV6-8 and TRBJ1-5; D not certain. Germline V gene data show CDR1 as MNHGY and CDR2 as SAAAGT. The CDR3 length is 16 residues. Trimming left V 0 bases short and J 7 bases short, with 16 bases between. The CDR3 here is CASSYSAAFGIQPQHF. The CDR3 DNA sequence: TGTGCCAGCAGTTACTCAGCGGCTTTTGGGATCCAGCCCCAGCATTTT.

The chain employs TRBV9 and TRBJ2-1; a weak D match, TRBD2 (6 bases). CDR1 is SGDLS and CDR2 is YYNGEE in the germline V gene. Trimming took off 4 bases at V and 2 bases at J, with 7 bases between the two ends. This CDR3 contains 13 residues. The CDR3 bases are TGTGCCAGCAGCCCGGGAGCCTACAATGAGCAGTTCTTC. Its translation is CASSPGAYNEQFF.

This clone was seen a single time. The rearrangement links TRBV19 to TRBJ1-5; D is possibly TRBD1 (6 bases). V was trimmed by 4 bases and J by 3 bases, leaving 19 bases between them. Germline V gene data show CDR1 as LNHDA and CDR2 as SQIVND (reference sequence). The CDR3 is 17 amino acids. CDR3 protein: CASSTQGGQGINQPQHF. The CDR3 DNA is TGTGCCAGTAGTACCCAAGGAGGGCAGGGGATCAATCAGCCCCAGCATTTT. Complete variable domain (other parts from reference TRBV19 and TRBJ1-5): DGGITQSPKYLFRKEGQNVTLSCEQNLNHDAMYWYRQDPGQGLRLIYYSQIVNDFQKGDIAEGYSVSREKKESFPLTVTSAQKNPTAFYLCASSTQGGQGINQPQHFGDGTRLSIL.

This clone appeared a few times. The V gene is TRBV23-1, the J gene TRBJ2-6; TRBD1 agrees at 10 bases. TRBV23-1 is flagged as an ORF with uncertain function. The length of the CDR3 is 19 residues. V gave up 1 base and J gave up 4 bases; unmatched junction bases: 10. CDR3 in amino acids: CASSQFPRQGALGANVLTF. The CDR3 DNA follows: TGCGCCAGCAGTCAATTTCCGAGACAGGGGGCGTTGGGGGCCAACGTCCTGACTTTC.